Shown below are 13 T cell receptor beta chains from a single sample sequenced in a study of T-cell memory formation after mild COVID-19 (dated by TCRdb to the early 2020s). The library was produced with 5' RACE. The run used an Illumina NovaSeq 6000. In TCRdb, the public reads were trimmed at Q25 with fastp and aligned with MiXCR, with productive beta chains retained. Here each entry gathers all rows of one CDR3 protein and keeps the most common genes and DNA. The sample contains 470,000 or so distinct CDR3 sequences, about 20% of them found a single time. The ten largest clonotypes hold approximately 8.4% of the sample. The sample taken for sequencing was PBMCs or a T cell subset sorted from them (not recorded which). The source is an adult woman who had mild COVID-19 (a few samples of this study predate the infection). The sample titles of this study are shuffled in the database, so cell type and time point are left out; the donor was told from shared clones.

This clonotype was detected a few times. The gene calls are TRBV20-1 and TRBJ2-7; 11 bases map to TRBD2. The CDR3 contains 20 residues. Germline V CDR1 and CDR2: DFQATT, SNEGSKA (reference sequence). Trimming cost V 4 bases and J 4 bases; bases outside gene matches: 24. As DNA, the CDR3 is TGCAGTGCTATATTCCGGGATACTAGCGGGAGTGGTAGGGGACGATACGAGCAGTACTTC. This translates into CSAIFRDTSGSGRGRYEQYF.

V usage is TRBV10-3 and J usage is TRBJ2-3, with D hard to call. The germline V and J ends were trimmed by 1 base and 0 bases, with 5 bases remaining between them. The germline V gene has CDR1 ENHRY and CDR2 SYGVKD. This CDR3 contains 14 residues. In DNA form, the CDR3 reads TGTGCCATCAGTGAGTTGACTAGCACAGATACGCAGTATTTT. It codes for CAISELTSTDTQYF.

The chain uses TRBV5-5 and TRBJ1-1, with TRBD1 matching 7 bases. The CDR3 is 15 residues long. V trimming: 3 bases; J trimming: 0 bases; junction bases outside the gene matches: 5. CDR1 SGHKS and CDR2 YYEKEE come from the germline V gene (reference sequence). As DNA, the CDR3 is TGTGCCAGCAGCTCGACACAGGGGTTGAACACTGAAGCTTTCTTT. It codes for CASSSTQGLNTEAFF.

The J gene is TRBJ1-1, the V gene TRBV18; TRBD1 matches at 7 bases. The CDR3 has 14 amino acids. Germline assignment: CDR1 KGHSH and CDR2 LQKENI. With V trimmed by 6 bases and J by 1 base, 5 bases remained unmatched. CDR3 nucleotides: TGTGCCAGCTCCCAGCAGGGGGGGAACACTGAAGCTTTCTTT. Its protein is CASSQQGGNTEAFF.

This clonotype was detected only a few times. V gene TRBV5-1 combines with J gene TRBJ1-5, with D uncertain. V gave up 0 bases and J gave up 7 bases, with 8 bases separating them. The germline V gene encodes CDR1 SGHRS and CDR2 YFSETQ. This CDR3 spans 13 amino acids. CDR3 protein: CASSLDGSQPQHF. Here the CDR3 DNA reads TGCGCCAGCAGCTTGGATGGGAGCCAGCCCCAGCATTTT. Based on the CDR3 plus reference TRBV5-1 and TRBJ1-5, the full variable domain is KAGVTQTPRYLIKTRGQQVTLSCSPISGHRSVSWYQQTPGQGLQFLFEYFSETQRNKGNFPGRFSGRQFSNSRSEMNVSTLELGDSALYLCASSLDGSQPQHFGDGTRLSIL.

This clonotype has a handful of counts. The V gene is TRBV9, the J gene TRBJ2-2, with unresolved D. Germline values: CDR1 SGDLS, CDR2 YYNGEE. CDR3 length equals 17 residues. V lost 0 bases to trimming and J lost 3 bases, with 15 bases between them. DNA for the CDR3: TGTGCCAGCAGCGTAGGCAGCAGTGTAAGGTACACCGGGGAGCTGTTTTTT. This codes for CASSVGSSVRYTGELFF.

The chain joins TRBV7-8 to TRBJ2-7, with D possibly being TRBD1 or TRBD2 (5 bases each). The CDR3 sequence is 14 residues long. The V gene's germline CDR1 is SGHVS and CDR2 FQNEAQ. V was cut by 3 bases and J by 2 bases, with 11 bases left in between. CDR3 sequence reads: CASSFGDGAYEQYF. In DNA, the CDR3 is TGTGCCAGCAGCTTTGGGGACGGTGCCTACGAGCAGTACTTC. The full variable domain, in which reference TRBV7-8 and TRBJ2-7 provide the parts outside the CDR3, is GAGVSQSPRYKVAKRGQDVALRCDPISGHVSLFWYQQALGQGPEFLTYFQNEAQLDKSGLPSDRFFAERPEGSVSTLKIQRTQQEDSAVYLCASSFGDGAYEQYFGPGTRLTVT.

The V gene is TRBV7-8, the J gene TRBJ1-1; 8 bases align to TRBD1. Germline CDR1 SGHVS, CDR2 FQNEAQ. The trim removed 0 bases at V and 1 base at J, leaving 4 bases unmatched. This CDR3 has 16 amino acids. The CDR3 reads CASSLAPTGGNTEAFF. The CDR3 DNA follows: TGTGCCAGCAGCTTAGCGCCCACAGGGGGGAACACTGAAGCTTTCTTT. Variable domain in full (rest from reference TRBV7-8 and TRBJ1-1): GAGVSQSPRYKVAKRGQDVALRCDPISGHVSLFWYQQALGQGPEFLTYFQNEAQLDKSGLPSDRFFAERPEGSVSTLKIQRTQQEDSAVYLCASSLAPTGGNTEAFFGQGTRLTVV.

This clonotype was seen just once. This chain joins TRBV5-1 and TRBJ1-1, with D perhaps matching TRBD1 (5 bases). CDR1 SGHRS and CDR2 YFSETQ come from the germline V gene. The length of the CDR3 is 14 residues. Trimming shortened V by 2 bases and J by 0 bases, and 8 bases separated the two germline ends. The CDR3 loop is CASSFTTVNTEAFF. The DNA of the CDR3 is TGCGCCAGCAGCTTCACGACAGTGAACACTGAAGCTTTCTTT.

CDR3 nucleotide sequence: TGCGCCAGCAGCTTTGAAGTTGTTCAAGAGACCCAGTACTTC. This sequence encodes CASSFEVVQETQYF. The rearrangement joins TRBV5-1 to TRBJ2-5; D ambiguous. V was cut by 2 bases and J by 2 bases, with 10 bases left in between. The CDR3 consists of 14 residues. Looked up from germline, CDR1 is SGHRS and CDR2 is YFSETQ. The entire variable domain, with the rest obtained from reference TRBV5-1 and TRBJ2-5, is as follows: KAGVTQTPRYLIKTRGQQVTLSCSPISGHRSVSWYQQTPGQGLQFLFEYFSETQRNKGNFPGRFSGRQFSNSRSEMNVSTLELGDSALYLCASSFEVVQETQYFGPGTRLLVL.

The V and J genes are TRBV28 and TRBJ2-5, with 10 bases lining up with TRBD1. The germline CDR1 and CDR2 sequences are MDHEN and SYDVKM. Trimming cost V 5 bases and J 4 bases; bases outside gene matches: 7. The CDR3 totals 15 residues. CDR3 residues: CASSQTGTGAETQYF. CDR3 nucleotide sequence: TGTGCCAGCAGTCAGACCGGGACAGGGGCAGAGACCCAGTACTTC.

The chain is built from TRBV14 and TRBJ2-7; D perhaps matches TRBD1 (5 bases). Trimming stripped 1 base from V and 2 bases from J, with 18 bases between. In germline, CDR1 is SGHDN, CDR2 FVKESK. This CDR3 region has 17 residues. This CDR3 reads CASSQGWGHQTTYEQYF. The CDR3 DNA sequence: TGTGCCAGCAGCCAAGGGTGGGGCCACCAAACAACCTACGAGCAGTACTTC.

At least ten counts were recorded for this clonotype. The CDR3 nucleotides read TGTGCCAGCAGTCGGGCAGGAGGGAATCAGCCCCAGCATTTT. Protein sequence: CASSRAGGNQPQHF. The chain combines TRBV6-2 or TRBV6-3 with TRBJ1-5, with D unclear. This CDR3 comprises 14 residues. V lost 5 bases and J lost 4, with 12 bases in between. Germline V gene sequence: CDR1 MNHEY, CDR2 SVGEGT.